The 31 T cell receptor beta chains listed next were all sequenced from one sample in a study of cytomegalovirus exposure and HLA in healthy donors. The study ran its PCR with 60 Vbeta and 13 Jbeta primers. Produced via immunoSEQ multiplex PCR; TCRdb's table is partial and in-frame only. The sample includes 150,000 to 200,000 clones, 75% to 90% of them seen just once. The sample consisted of PBMCs. The receptors shown here come from a young woman in good health and CMV-seronegative.

The genes are TRBV2 and TRBJ2-5, with TRBD2 matching over 11 bases. Germline V gene data show CDR1 as SNHLY and CDR2 as FYNNEI. Germline trimming cut 7 bases from V and 5 bases from J; bases unmatched to any gene: 9. The CDR3 covers 15 residues. The CDR3 spells CASNLAGGSRETQYF. The CDR3 DNA reads TGTGCCAGCAACCTAGCGGGGGGTTCACGGGAGACCCAGTACTTC. Full variable domain (outside the CDR3, taken from reference TRBV2 and TRBJ2-5): EPEVTQTPSHQVTQMGQEVILRCVPISNHLYFYWYRQILGQKVEFLVSFYNNEISEKSEIFDDQFSVERPDGSNFTLKIRSTKLEDSAMYFCASNLAGGSRETQYFGPGTRLLVL.

CDR3 sequence (DNA): TGCGCCAGCAGCTTGGATCAGGACAGAATCCTGGAAGCTTTCTTT. The encoded protein is CASSLDQDRILEAFF. The rearrangement uses TRBV5-1 and TRBJ1-1; D perhaps matches TRBD1 (6 bases). V lost 0 bases and J lost 8, with 17 bases in between. The germline gives CDR1 SGHRS, CDR2 YFSETQ. CDR3 length: 15 amino acids.

Turning to this clone: Within the sample, other DNA sequences also encode this same CDR3. V usage is TRBV15 and J usage is TRBJ2-5; a weak D match, TRBD1 (6 bases). Germline loops: CDR1 LNHNV, CDR2 YYDKDF (reference sequence). The length of the CDR3 is 15 residues. Trimming stripped 0 bases from V and 5 bases from J, with 13 bases between. In nucleotides, the CDR3 is TGTGCCACCAGCAGAGATCAAGGCCAGGGGGAGACCCAGTACTTC. It codes for CATSRDQGQGETQYF.

The chain recombines TRBV6-1 with TRBJ1-2; D is possibly TRBD1 (5 bases). Germline-derived CDR1 and CDR2 are MNHNS and SASEGT. Deletions cut 11 bases from V and 4 bases from J, with 14 bases between. The CDR3 length is 12 residues. The CDR3 DNA is TGTGCCGGTAGAAGACAGACCTATGGCTACACCTTC. It yields the protein CAGRRQTYGYTF.

Of note for this clone: The junction departs from the called germline gene at one end, perhaps through a read error. The chain recombines TRBV30 with TRBJ1-4; D gene uncertain. The germline V gene encodes CDR1 GTSNPN and CDR2 SVGIG (reference sequence). This CDR3 is 14 amino acids long. The CDR3 coding sequence is TGTGCCTGGAGCCGGCGGGGATCTAACGAAAAACTGTTTTTT. Amino acid sequence: CAWSRRGSNEKLFF.

This sequence joins TRBV4-1 and TRBJ1-2, with 7 bases aligning to TRBD1. The CDR3 has 15 residues. V was pared by 3 bases and J by 2 bases, with 6 bases of the junction left unmatched. Germline V gene lookup returns CDR1 MGHRA and CDR2 YSYEKL. This chain's CDR3 is CASSQPGQRNYGYTF. CDR3 DNA sequence: TGCGCCAGCAGCCAGCCGGGACAGCGAAACTATGGCTACACCTTC.

This sequence joins TRBV28 and TRBJ2-1; 10 bases agree with TRBD1. V lost 6 bases to trimming and J lost 0 bases; unmatched junction nucleotides: 14. Germline CDR1 MDHEN, CDR2 SYDVKM. The CDR3 consists of 19 residues. CDR3 sequence reads: CASRLLDRWDRGSYNEQFF. The CDR3, as DNA: TGTGCCAGCAGACTACTTGACAGATGGGACAGGGGCTCCTACAATGAGCAGTTCTTC.

The gene calls are TRBV11-1 and TRBJ2-7; D unresolved. The germline V and J ends were trimmed by 2 bases and 0 bases, with 8 bases remaining between them. This CDR3 has 14 amino acids. The germline V gene encodes CDR1 SGHAT and CDR2 FQDESV (reference sequence). CDR3 sequence: CASSLSGNSYEQYF. The CDR3, as DNA: TGTGCCAGCAGCTTATCTGGCAACTCCTACGAGCAGTACTTC.

The chain links TRBV27 to TRBJ2-7; possibly TRBD2 for D (5 bases). Deletions cut 5 bases from V and 4 bases from J, with 21 bases between. CDR1 and CDR2 (germline): MNHEY, SMNVEV (reference sequence). This CDR3 region has 16 residues. DNA of the CDR3: TGTGCCAGCAGTCCCCTGTCGCGCTACGGGATTTACGAGCAGTACTTC. Protein: CASSPLSRYGIYEQYF.

DNA of the CDR3: TGCGCCAGCAGCAGGACAGAGAACACCGGGGAGCTGTTTTTT. This translates into CASSRTENTGELFF. The rearrangement joins TRBV10-1 to TRBJ2-2; a possible D gene is TRBD1 (6 bases). V lost 6 bases and J lost 1, with 9 bases in between. The CDR3 totals 14 residues. Germline V CDR1 and CDR2: WNHNN, SYGVQD (reference sequence).

This clone appeared a single time. V is TRBV4-2 and J is TRBJ2-1, with D possibly TRBD2 on 5 matching bases. CDR3 length: 17 amino acids. The ends were cut back, 1 base at V and 5 bases at J, with 18 bases in the middle. CDR1 is LGHNA and CDR2 is YNFKEQ in the germline V gene. The DNA for the CDR3 is TGTGCCAGCAGCCAAGTTCCTGGCGGGCAAAAGGACAATGAGCAGTTCTTC. It yields the protein CASSQVPGGQKDNEQFF.

A few counts support this clone. This chain links TRBV7-8 with TRBJ1-5, with D perhaps TRBD1 (6 bases). The ends were cut back, 5 bases at V and 3 bases at J, with 14 bases in the middle. CDR3 length equals 15 residues. CDR1 is SGHVS and CDR2 is FQNEAQ in the germline V gene. This CDR3 is CASSVLQGPNQPQHF. CDR3 in DNA: TGTGCCAGCAGCGTCCTACAGGGTCCCAATCAGCCCCAGCATTTT. Drawing the rest from reference TRBV7-8 and TRBJ1-5, the complete variable domain is GAGVSQSPRYKVAKRGQDVALRCDPISGHVSLFWYQQALGQGPEFLTYFQNEAQLDKSGLPSDRFFAERPEGSVSTLKIQRTQQEDSAVYLCASSVLQGPNQPQHFGDGTRLSIL.

The chain joins TRBV5-5 to TRBJ1-4; possible D gene TRBD1, 5 bases. From germline, CDR1 is SGHKS and CDR2 YYEKEE (reference sequence). This CDR3 region has 15 residues. With 4 bases removed from V and 6 bases from J, the gap between germline ends came to 16 bases. This CDR3 is CASSATGALDEKLFF. The CDR3 region has the DNA TGTGCCAGCAGCGCAACTGGGGCTTTGGATGAAAAACTGTTTTTT.

This chain uses TRBV11-2 with TRBJ2-7, with a tentative D call TRBD2 (6 bases). The germline CDR1 and CDR2 sequences are SGHAT and FQNNGV. V dropped 1 base and J dropped 3 bases, with 10 bases sitting between them. The CDR3 runs 14 residues. The CDR3 DNA follows: TGTGCCAGCAGCTTAGGTTCGGGAGACTACGAGCAGTACTTC. Its protein product is CASSLGSGDYEQYF.

This clone has a handful of counts. The V gene is TRBV6-5, the J gene TRBJ2-1; D is possibly TRBD1 (5 bases). Germline CDR1 reads MNHEY; CDR2 reads SVGAGI. The CDR3 runs to 16 residues. With 1 base removed from V and 6 bases from J, the gap between germline ends came to 16 bases. The CDR3 nucleotides read TGTGCCAGCAGTTACTTCGAAAGGGGTCCCTTCAATGAGCAGTTCTTC. Its protein product is CASSYFERGPFNEQFF.

This clone appeared once. J is TRBJ2-2 and V is TRBV27; no clear D. The V gene's germline CDR1 is MNHEY and CDR2 SMNVEV (reference sequence). CDR3 length equals 12 residues. The ends were cut back, 7 bases at V and 5 bases at J, with 8 bases in the middle. CDR3 sequence reads: CASKRLTGELFF. The CDR3 bases are TGTGCCAGCAAGCGTCTGACCGGGGAGCTGTTTTTT.

The chain recombines TRBV6-1 with TRBJ1-1; a weak D match, TRBD1 (6 bases). Germline CDR1 reads MNHNS; CDR2 reads SASEGT. Trimming shortened V by 4 bases and J by 5 bases, and 14 bases separated the two germline ends. The CDR3 is 14 residues long. The CDR3 sequence is CASSAQGSGTEAFF. The CDR3 nucleotides are TGTGCCAGCAGTGCCCAGGGGTCGGGGACTGAAGCTTTCTTT.

The V call is TRBV4-1, the J call TRBJ1-2, with 11 bases identical to TRBD1. CDR1 MGHRA and CDR2 YSYEKL come from the germline V gene. Losses at the gene ends were 1 base for V and 2 bases for J; bases not matched to a gene: 0. CDR3 length equals 15 residues. DNA of the CDR3: TGCGCCAGCAGCCAAGGGGACAGGGGGAACTATGGCTACACCTTC. Translation gives CASSQGDRGNYGYTF.

Of note for this clone: The junction does not match germline at one end; this may be a read error. This sequence joins TRBV7-7 and TRBJ2-3; the D gene is possibly TRBD1 (5 bases). Germline V gene lookup returns CDR1 SSHAT and CDR2 FNYEAQ (reference sequence). This CDR3 contains 15 residues. The CDR3 is CASSLGWGVTDTQYF. The CDR3 nucleotides read TGTGCTAGCAGCTTAGGTTGGGGCGTCACAGATACGCAGTATTTT.

The chain is built from TRBV7-2 and TRBJ1-5; 7 bases are shared with TRBD1. In germline, CDR1 is SGHTA, CDR2 FQGNSA. This CDR3 is built from 16 residues. V gave up 3 bases and J gave up 0 bases; unmatched junction bases: 5. CDR3 sequence reads: CASSLFAGGSNQPQHF. The CDR3 nucleotides read TGTGCCAGCAGCTTGTTTGCAGGGGGTAGCAATCAGCCCCAGCATTTT.

This clone appeared a single time. Other DNA sequences within the sample encode an identical CDR3. The chain has TRBV7-3 and TRBJ2-1, with D perhaps matching TRBD1 (6 bases). Germline loops: CDR1 SGHTA, CDR2 FQGTGA. The ends were cut back, 3 bases at V and 4 bases at J, with 7 bases in the middle. The CDR3 contains 13 residues. CDR3 sequence reads: CASSLQGYNEQFF. The CDR3 DNA reads TGTGCCAGCAGCTTGCAGGGGTACAATGAGCAGTTCTTC. The entire variable domain, with the rest obtained from reference TRBV7-3 and TRBJ2-1, is as follows: GAGVSQTPSNKVTEKGKYVELRCDPISGHTALYWYRQSLGQGPEFLIYFQGTGAADDSGLPNDRFFAVRPEGSVSTLKIQRTERGDSAVYLCASSLQGYNEQFFGPGTRLTVL.

The chain couples TRBV4-2 to TRBJ2-2; D possibly corresponds to TRBD1 (6 bases). CDR3 length: 16 amino acids. Per germline, CDR1 LGHNA and CDR2 YNFKEQ. V was trimmed by 0 bases and J by 5 bases, leaving 13 bases between them. CDR3 protein: CASSQDPGQKTGELFF. The CDR3 region has the DNA TGTGCCAGCAGCCAAGATCCGGGACAAAAGACCGGGGAGCTGTTTTTT.

This clone was recorded a few times. The V call is TRBV15, the J call TRBJ1-2; 8 bases fit TRBD1. CDR1 is LNHNV and CDR2 is YYDKDF in the germline V gene (reference sequence). The V and J ends lost 0 bases and 2 bases, in that order; junction bases with no gene match: 14. The CDR3 extends over 19 amino acids. CDR3 residues: CATSRDDGQGLGYNYGYTF. The CDR3, as DNA: TGTGCCACCAGCAGAGATGATGGACAGGGATTGGGCTACAACTATGGCTACACCTTC. Filled out from reference TRBV15 and TRBJ1-2, the complete variable domain reads DAMVIQNPRYQVTQFGKPVTLSCSQTLNHNVMYWYQQKSSQAPKLLFHYYDKDFNNEADTPDNFQSRRPNTSFCFLDIRSPGLGDTAMYLCATSRDDGQGLGYNYGYTFGSGTRLTVV.

The V call is TRBV29-1, the J call TRBJ1-1; D is perhaps TRBD1 (6 bases). CDR3 size: 14 residues. Trimming stripped 4 bases from V and 0 bases from J, with 12 bases between. CDR1 and CDR2 from the germline V gene are SQVTM and ANQGSEA. The CDR3 sequence is CSVGGDRLNTEAFF. In DNA, the CDR3 is TGCAGCGTTGGCGGTGACAGGCTGAACACTGAAGCTTTCTTT.

Of note for this clone: One junction end does not reproduce the germline sequence, and a read error may be involved. V is TRBV7-9 and J is TRBJ1-1, with D perhaps matching TRBD1 (6 bases). The CDR3 is 15 amino acids. Germline-derived CDR1 and CDR2 are SEHNR and FQNEAQ (reference sequence). The CDR3 nucleotides are TGTTCCAGCAGCTTAGGAGGGACAAGAAACACTGAAGCTTTCTTT. Amino acids: CSSSLGGTRNTEAFF.

V is TRBV7-9 and J is TRBJ2-1; 9 bases line up with TRBD2. The CDR3 is 16 residues long. Germline CDR1 SEHNR, CDR2 FQNEAQ (reference sequence). Losses at the gene ends were 5 bases for V and 9 bases for J; bases not matched to a gene: 14. CDR3 coding DNA: TGTGCCAGCAGCGCCGGGGCTAGCGGGAAGGTCGGTGAGCAGTTCTTC. It codes for CASSAGASGKVGEQFF.

The chain recombines TRBV7-9 with TRBJ1-5, with D perhaps TRBD1 (5 bases). CDR3 size: 16 residues. Trimming removed 5 bases from V and 2 bases from J, with 16 bases in between. Germline V CDR1 and CDR2: SEHNR, FQNEAQ (reference sequence). The CDR3 sequence: CASSPPWQGGNQPQHF. CDR3 sequence (DNA): TGTGCCAGCAGCCCCCCTTGGCAGGGCGGCAATCAGCCCCAGCATTTT.

Of note for this clone: This sample includes further DNA sequences coding for the same CDR3. The chain is built from TRBV29-1 and TRBJ2-7; 7 nucleotides line up with TRBD1. The length of the CDR3 is 12 residues. Trimming at V came to 8 bases and at J to 3 bases, leaving 7 bases not matched to a gene. Germline V gene lookup returns CDR1 SQVTM and CDR2 ANQGSEA. CDR3 DNA sequence: TGCAGCTCTCTGGACAGGAACTACGAGCAGTACTTC. It translates to CSSLDRNYEQYF.

V is TRBV11-1 and J is TRBJ2-2; D is possibly TRBD1 (5 bases). This CDR3 has 15 residues. Germline CDR1 reads SGHAT; CDR2 reads FQDESV (reference sequence). V was clipped by 4 bases and J by 5 bases, with 14 bases between them. In DNA, the CDR3 is TGTGCCAGCAGCTCCCGGACACGACCAACCGGGGAGCTGTTTTTT. Its protein is CASSSRTRPTGELFF.

The genes are TRBV2 and TRBJ2-3; 8 positions match TRBD2. The CDR3 contains 13 residues. The germline V gene encodes CDR1 SNHLY and CDR2 FYNNEI. With 7 bases clipped from V and 0 bases from J, the junction kept 0 bases outside the gene matches. CDR3 in DNA: TGTGCCAGCACTAGCGGGAGCACAGATACGCAGTATTTT. It translates to CASTSGSTDTQYF.

The V gene is TRBV6-5, the J gene TRBJ1-5; a weak D match, TRBD1 (5 bases). The CDR3 is 13 residues long. V gave up 5 bases and J gave up 4 bases, with 9 bases separating them. In germline, CDR1 is MNHEY, CDR2 SVGAGI. CDR3 coding DNA: TGTGCCAGCAGTCCCGACAGAAATCAGCCCCAGCATTTT. This codes for CASSPDRNQPQHF.